This TCR beta chain emerged from a study of T-cell reconstitution after alpha-beta-depleted transplantation in children (dated by TCRdb to 2015 to 2016). Study-wide context: T-cell immune reconstitution after TCRalphabeta/CD19-depleted allogeneic hematopoietic cell transplantation in children was quantitatively tracked in the study by means of TCR repertoire profiling.

The receptor library was made with PCR. TCRdb lists the instrument as Illumina HiSeq 2500. To normalize quantification of the TCRbeta repertoire, the TCR libraries were built with molecular barcoding that relied on unique molecular identifiers. The raw public reads went through TCRdb reprocessing: fastp at Q25, MiXCR clone calling, in-frame beta chains kept. All rows with the same CDR3 protein become a single entry with the most common DNA and genes. The sample table contains roughly 300,000 distinct CDR3 sequences; only one count was recorded for more than 9% of them. The ten largest clones represent about 25% of the sample. What this sample's treatment or condition label stands for: allogeneic hematopoietic cell transplantation with graft depleted of TCRalphabeta T cells and CD19 B cells. The transplant recipients were children given TCRalphabeta/CD19-depleted allogeneic hematopoietic cell grafts.

Ten or more counts support this clonotype. Its specific antigen is unknown. Within one base of it there is no much larger clone, and no base qualities were kept. Results and caveats for the whole study, not just this receptor: Over subsequent months, a decline in hyperexpanded clone frequencies was noted, and after one year, T-cell counts and TCRbeta diversity were mostly ascribed to newly produced T cells. About two months after transplant, the apparently early recovery of alphabetaT-cell counts reportedly depended on just several hundred clones that had expanded rapidly and came from non-depleted graft cells. In some patients, high TCRbeta diversity at day 60 was attributed to recipient T cells and intrathymic progenitors that had survived conditioning.

Reading the germline V gene gives CDR1 MNHEY and CDR2 SVGAGI. The CDR3 starts with the cysteine, ends with the phenylalanine, and has 18 residues. The read is trimmed to its CDR3 DNA, 54 bases read in frame from base 1. Here V drops 0 bases and J drops 3 bases, and the junction holds 10 bases not matched to any gene. The chain is made from TRBV6-5 and TRBJ2-7; TRBD1 lines up with 11 middle nucleotides. This TCR was recovered from a male patient aged 2-15 years who had a stem cell transplant for chronic granulomatous disease, so the T cells may come from the graft donor. The input for sequencing was peripheral blood, taken 180 days after TCRalphabeta/CD19-depleted stem cell transplant. Read as DNA, the sequence is TGTGCCAGCAGTTACTCGGGCTTCCGGGACAGGGGGGTCTACGAGCAGTACTTC. It encodes CASSYSGFRDRGVYEQYF.